This T cell receptor beta chain was identified during a study of cytomegalovirus exposure and HLA in healthy donors. As for the study in general: Early released data had 80 million or so unique TCRs, all coming from HLA-typed donors.

A multiplex PCR was run with 60 Vbeta primers and 13 Jbeta primers. This table comes from immunoSEQ multiplex PCR, and its TCRdb copy is limited to in-frame clones, with some not included. The data show roughly 55,000 clones, 65% to 85% seen once. Concerning this clone itself: Its specificity is unknown.

Study-wide findings and caveats: The analysis excluded some indistinguishable V segments, including TRBV6-2 and TRBV6-3. When analyzed later, a missense DCLRE1C variant was found to be linked to TCR beta V- and J-gene trimming. Highly shared sequence variants in one cluster were likely a sequencing artifact.

Trimming took 2 bases from V and 1 from J, leaving 8 bases between them. The CDR3 contains 14 residues. In germline, CDR1 is MGHRA, CDR2 YSYEKL. The V call is TRBV4-1, the J call TRBJ1-1; D is unresolved. This TCR was sampled from a boy younger than 18 in good health and CMV-seropositive. Sequenced sample: PBMCs. The CDR3 here is CASSQLLANTEAFF. CDR3 nucleotides: TGCGCCAGCAGCCAACTTCTGGCGAACACTGAAGCTTTCTTT.